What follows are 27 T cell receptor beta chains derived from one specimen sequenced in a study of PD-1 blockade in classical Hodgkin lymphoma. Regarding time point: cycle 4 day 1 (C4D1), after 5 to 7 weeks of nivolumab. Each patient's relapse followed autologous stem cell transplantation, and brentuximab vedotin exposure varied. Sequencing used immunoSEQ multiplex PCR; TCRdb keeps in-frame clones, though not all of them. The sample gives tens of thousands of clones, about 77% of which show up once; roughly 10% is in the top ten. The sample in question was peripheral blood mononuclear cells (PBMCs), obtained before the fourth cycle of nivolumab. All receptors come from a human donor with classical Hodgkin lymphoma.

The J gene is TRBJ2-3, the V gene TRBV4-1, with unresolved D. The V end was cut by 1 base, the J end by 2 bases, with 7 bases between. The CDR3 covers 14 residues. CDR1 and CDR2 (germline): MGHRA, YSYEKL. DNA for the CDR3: TGCGCCAGCAGCCAAGCCCTGGTCACAGATACGCAGTATTTT. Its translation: CASSQALVTDTQYF.

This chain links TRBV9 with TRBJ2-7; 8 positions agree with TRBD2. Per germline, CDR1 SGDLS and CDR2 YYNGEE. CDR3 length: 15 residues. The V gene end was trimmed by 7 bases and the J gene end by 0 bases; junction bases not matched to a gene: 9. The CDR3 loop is CASARGVTGSYEQYF. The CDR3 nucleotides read TGTGCCAGCGCGCGGGGGGTGACAGGCTCCTACGAGCAGTACTTC.

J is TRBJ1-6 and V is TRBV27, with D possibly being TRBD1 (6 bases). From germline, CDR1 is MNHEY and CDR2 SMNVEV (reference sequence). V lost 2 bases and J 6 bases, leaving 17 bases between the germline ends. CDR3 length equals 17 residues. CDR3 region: CASSLIPGQFSNSPLHF. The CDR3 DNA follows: TGTGCCAGCAGTTTAATTCCCGGACAGTTTAGTAATTCACCCCTCCACTTT.

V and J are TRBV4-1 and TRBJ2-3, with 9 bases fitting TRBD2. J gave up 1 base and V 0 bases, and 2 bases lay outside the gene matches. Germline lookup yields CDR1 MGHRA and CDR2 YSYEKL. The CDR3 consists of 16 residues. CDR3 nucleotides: TGCGCCAGCAGCCAAGAGGTAGCGGGGGGCACAGATACGCAGTATTTT. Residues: CASSQEVAGGTDTQYF.

The CDR3, as DNA: TGTGCCAGCAGCCGATACCGGACGCAGACCTACGAGCAGTACTTC. Its translation: CASSRYRTQTYEQYF. The gene calls are TRBV6-5 and TRBJ2-7, with D unresolved. The length of the CDR3 is 15 residues. Germline V gives CDR1 MNHEY, CDR2 SVGAGI. Trimming pared 6 bases from V and 2 bases from J, leaving 17 bases between.

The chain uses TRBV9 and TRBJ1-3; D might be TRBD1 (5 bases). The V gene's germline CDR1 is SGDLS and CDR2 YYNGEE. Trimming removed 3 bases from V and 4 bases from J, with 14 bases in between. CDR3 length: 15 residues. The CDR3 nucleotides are TGTGCCAGCAGCGCCTCGTCAGGGACCGGAAACACCATATATTTT. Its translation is CASSASSGTGNTIYF.

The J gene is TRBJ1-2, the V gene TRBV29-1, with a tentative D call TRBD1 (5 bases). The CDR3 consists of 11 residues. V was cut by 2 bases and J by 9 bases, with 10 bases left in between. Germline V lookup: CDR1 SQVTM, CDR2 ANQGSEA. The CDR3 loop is CSVEKQARYTF. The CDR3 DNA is TGCAGCGTTGAAAAACAGGCACGCTACACCTTC.

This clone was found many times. The CDR3 region has the DNA TGTGCCAGCAGCCCGCTAGGTGCTGGGGCCAACGTCCTGACTTTC. It codes for CASSPLGAGANVLTF. The gene calls are TRBV7-3 and TRBJ2-6, with unresolved D. The germline V gene has CDR1 SGHTA and CDR2 FQGTGA. V lost 5 bases to trimming and J lost 2 bases, with 10 bases between them. CDR3 length equals 15 residues.

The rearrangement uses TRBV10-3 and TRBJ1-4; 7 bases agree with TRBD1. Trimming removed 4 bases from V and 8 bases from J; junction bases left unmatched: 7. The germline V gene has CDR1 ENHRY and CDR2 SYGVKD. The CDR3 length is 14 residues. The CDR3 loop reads CAISVDREGEKLFF. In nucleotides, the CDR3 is TGTGCCATCAGTGTCGACAGGGAAGGCGAAAAACTGTTTTTT.

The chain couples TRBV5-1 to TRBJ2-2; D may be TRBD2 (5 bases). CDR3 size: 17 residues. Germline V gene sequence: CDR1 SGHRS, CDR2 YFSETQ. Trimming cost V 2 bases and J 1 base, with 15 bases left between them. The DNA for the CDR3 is TGCGCCAGCAGCTTCGGGCCTAGCATCCAGAACACCGGGGAGCTGTTTTTT. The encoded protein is CASSFGPSIQNTGELFF.

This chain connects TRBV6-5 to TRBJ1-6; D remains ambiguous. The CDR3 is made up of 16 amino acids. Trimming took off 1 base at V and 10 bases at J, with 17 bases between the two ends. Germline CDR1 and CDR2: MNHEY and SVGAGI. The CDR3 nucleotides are TGTGCCAGCAGTTACTTTTTCCTGGGAGAAGCATCACCCCTCCACTTT. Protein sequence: CASSYFFLGEASPLHF.

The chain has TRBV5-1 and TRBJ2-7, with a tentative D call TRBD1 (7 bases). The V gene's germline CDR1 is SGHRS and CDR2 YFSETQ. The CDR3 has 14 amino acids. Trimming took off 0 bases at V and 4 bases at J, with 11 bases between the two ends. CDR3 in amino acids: CASSLGQGGYEQYF. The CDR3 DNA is TGCGCCAGCAGCTTGGGACAGGGAGGTTACGAGCAGTACTTC.

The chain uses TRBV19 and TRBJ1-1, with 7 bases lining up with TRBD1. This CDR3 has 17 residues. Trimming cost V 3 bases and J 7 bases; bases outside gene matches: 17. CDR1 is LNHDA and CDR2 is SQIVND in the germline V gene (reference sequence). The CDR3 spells CASSIPGTAALVGEAFF. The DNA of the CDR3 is TGTGCCAGTAGTATCCCCGGGACAGCAGCCCTGGTGGGTGAAGCTTTCTTT.

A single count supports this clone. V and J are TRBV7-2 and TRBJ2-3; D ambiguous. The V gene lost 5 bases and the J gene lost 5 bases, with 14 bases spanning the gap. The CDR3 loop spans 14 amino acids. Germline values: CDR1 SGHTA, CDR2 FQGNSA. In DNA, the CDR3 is TGTGCCAGCAGCCAAAGCGCAGGTAGAGATACGCAGTATTTT. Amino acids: CASSQSAGRDTQYF.

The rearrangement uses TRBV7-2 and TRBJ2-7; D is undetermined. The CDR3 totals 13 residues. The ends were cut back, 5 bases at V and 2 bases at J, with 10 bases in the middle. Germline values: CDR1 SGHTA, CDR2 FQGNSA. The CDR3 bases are TGTGCCAGCAGCGGACGAACGACCTACGAGCAGTACTTC. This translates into CASSGRTTYEQYF.

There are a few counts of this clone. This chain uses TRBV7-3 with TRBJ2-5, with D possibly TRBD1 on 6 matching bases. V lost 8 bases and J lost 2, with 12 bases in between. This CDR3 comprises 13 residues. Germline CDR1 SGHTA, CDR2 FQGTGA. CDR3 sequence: CASAGDPQETQYF. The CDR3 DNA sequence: TGTGCCAGCGCAGGGGATCCTCAAGAGACCCAGTACTTC.

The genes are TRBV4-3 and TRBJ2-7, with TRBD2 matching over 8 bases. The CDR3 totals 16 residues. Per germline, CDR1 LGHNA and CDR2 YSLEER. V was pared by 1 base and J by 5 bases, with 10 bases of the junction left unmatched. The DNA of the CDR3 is TGCGCCAGCAGCCAAGGGGCTGGACTAGCAGTTAACGAGCAGTACTTC. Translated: CASSQGAGLAVNEQYF.

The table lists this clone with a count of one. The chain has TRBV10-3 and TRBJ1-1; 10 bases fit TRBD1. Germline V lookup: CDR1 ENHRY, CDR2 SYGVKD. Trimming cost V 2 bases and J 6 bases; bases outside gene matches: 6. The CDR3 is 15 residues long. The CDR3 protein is CAISERTGGTSEAFF. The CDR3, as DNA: TGTGCCATCAGTGAGAGGACAGGGGGTACCTCTGAAGCTTTCTTT.

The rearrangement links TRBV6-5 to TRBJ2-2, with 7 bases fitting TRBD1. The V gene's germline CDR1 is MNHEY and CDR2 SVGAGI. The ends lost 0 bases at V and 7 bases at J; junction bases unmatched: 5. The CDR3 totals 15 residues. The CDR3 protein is CASSYSTGWSGELFF. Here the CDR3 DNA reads TGTGCCAGCAGTTACTCGACAGGGTGGAGCGGGGAGCTGTTTTTT.

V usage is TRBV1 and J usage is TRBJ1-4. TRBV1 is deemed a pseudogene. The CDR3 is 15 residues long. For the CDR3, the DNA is TGCACCAGCAGCCAAGTTTCGAAGGGTTTCGAAAAACTGTTTTTT. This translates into CTSSQVSKGFEKLFF.

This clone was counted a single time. The CDR3 nucleotides read TGCGCCAGCAGCCAAGAACTAGCGGGAGGGCCGGGCAATGAGCAGTTCTTC. Translating gives CASSQELAGGPGNEQFF. The V and J genes are TRBV4-1 and TRBJ2-1; 13 bases are shared with TRBD2. V was clipped by 0 bases and J by 6 bases; unmatched bases: 5. Germline V gives CDR1 MGHRA, CDR2 YSYEKL. CDR3 length: 17 residues.

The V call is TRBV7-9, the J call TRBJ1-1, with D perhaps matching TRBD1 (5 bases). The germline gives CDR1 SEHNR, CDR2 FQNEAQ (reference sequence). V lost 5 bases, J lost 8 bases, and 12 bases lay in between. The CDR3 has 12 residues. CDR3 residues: CASSGRTTEAFF. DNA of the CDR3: TGTGCCAGCAGCGGGAGGACAACCGAAGCTTTCTTT.

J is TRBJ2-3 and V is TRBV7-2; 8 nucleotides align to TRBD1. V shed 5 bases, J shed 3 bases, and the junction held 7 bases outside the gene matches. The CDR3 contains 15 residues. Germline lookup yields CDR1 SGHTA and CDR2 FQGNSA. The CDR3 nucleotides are TGTGCCAGCAGCCCGCGACAGGGGATGACAGATACGCAGTATTTT. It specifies CASSPRQGMTDTQYF.

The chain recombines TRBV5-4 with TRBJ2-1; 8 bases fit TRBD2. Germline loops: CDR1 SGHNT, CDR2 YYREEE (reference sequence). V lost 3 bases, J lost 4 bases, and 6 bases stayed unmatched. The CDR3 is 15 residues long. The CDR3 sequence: CASSSRTSSYNEQFF. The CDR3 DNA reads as TGTGCCAGCAGCTCTCGGACTAGCAGTTACAATGAGCAGTTCTTC.

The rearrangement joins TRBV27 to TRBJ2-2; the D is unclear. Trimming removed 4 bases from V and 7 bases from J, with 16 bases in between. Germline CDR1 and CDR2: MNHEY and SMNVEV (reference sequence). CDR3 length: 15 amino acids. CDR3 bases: TGTGCCAGCAGTTCAAAAAATTTATTTCACGGGGAGCTGTTTTTT. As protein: CASSSKNLFHGELFF.

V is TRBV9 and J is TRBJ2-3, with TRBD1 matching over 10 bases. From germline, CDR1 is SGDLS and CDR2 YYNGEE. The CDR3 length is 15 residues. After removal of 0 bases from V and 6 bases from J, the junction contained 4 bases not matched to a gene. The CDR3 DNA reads TGTGCCAGCAGCGTAGGGGACAGGGGCAGGGATACGCAGTATTTT. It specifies CASSVGDRGRDTQYF.

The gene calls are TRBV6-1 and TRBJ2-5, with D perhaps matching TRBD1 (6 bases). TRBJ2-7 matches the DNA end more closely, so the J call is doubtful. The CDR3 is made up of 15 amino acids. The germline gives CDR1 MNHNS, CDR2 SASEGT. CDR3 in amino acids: CASSEWGRGIGEQYF. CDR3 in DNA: TGTGCCAGCAGTGAATGGGGCAGGGGTATCGGCGAGCAGTACTTC.